This TCR beta chain emerged from a study of graft-versus-host responses after intestinal transplantation. This CDR3 is 13 amino acids long. CDR1 and CDR2 from the germline V gene are SGHNT and YYREEE (reference sequence). V lost 2 bases and J lost 5, with 11 bases in between. A remark on this clone: Its antigen remains unidentified.

Some clones are missing from TCRdb's copy, which holds only in-frame ones; the method was immunoSEQ multiplex PCR. This sample yields 150,000 or so clones, of which around 90% are seen a single time; around 0.19% belongs to the top ten. The source of this sequence is a human donor who received an intestinal transplant. Sequenced material: unstimulated CD4+ T cells sorted from spleen or lymph node cells, taken before intestinal transplant. This sequence joins TRBV5-4 and TRBJ2-7; D gene uncertain. CDR3 loop: CASSLRDTDEQYF. For the CDR3, the DNA is TGTGCCAGCAGCTTACGTGATACCGACGAGCAGTACTTC.